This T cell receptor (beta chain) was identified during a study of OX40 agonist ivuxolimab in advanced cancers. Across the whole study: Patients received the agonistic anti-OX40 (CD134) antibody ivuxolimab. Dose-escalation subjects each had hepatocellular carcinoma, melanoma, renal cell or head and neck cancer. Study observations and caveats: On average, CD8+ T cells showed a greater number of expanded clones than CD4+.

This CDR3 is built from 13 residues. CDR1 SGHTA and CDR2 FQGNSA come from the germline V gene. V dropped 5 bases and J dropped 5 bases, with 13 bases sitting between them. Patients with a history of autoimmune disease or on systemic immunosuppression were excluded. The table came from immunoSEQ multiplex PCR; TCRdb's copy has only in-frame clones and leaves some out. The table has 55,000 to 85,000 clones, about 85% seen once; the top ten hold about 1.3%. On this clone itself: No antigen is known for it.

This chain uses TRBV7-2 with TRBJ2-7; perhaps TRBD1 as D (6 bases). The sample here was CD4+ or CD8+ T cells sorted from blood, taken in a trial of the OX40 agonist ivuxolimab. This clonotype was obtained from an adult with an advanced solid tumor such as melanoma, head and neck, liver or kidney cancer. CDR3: CASSLYDRNEQYF. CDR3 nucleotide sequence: TGTGCCAGCAGCCTCTATGACAGGAACGAGCAGTACTTC.